This is a list of T cell receptor beta chains from one sample in a study of T-cell memory formation after mild COVID-19. Via MiXCR, TCRdb re-called the 5' RACE reads, giving one row per CDR3 protein. The sample comprises about 560,000 distinct CDR3 sequences, roughly 17% of which are singletons, and about 7.4% rests with the top ten. Sequenced input: PBMCs or a T cell subset sorted from them (not recorded which). The receptors here all came from an adult woman who had mild COVID-19 (a few samples of this study predate the infection). Cell type and time point are not known. The CDR3 runs from the conserved cysteine through the conserved F or W. A D gene is named only where the DNA matches it firmly. Not every row has a clone size; where given, it reads once, few, many or a size class.

d_gene	abundance	len	v_gene	j_gene	CDR3aa
.	.	15	TRBV20-1	TRBJ2-1	CSALPAGRFYNEQFF
.	.	9	TRBV7-9	TRBJ1-3	CASSSTIYF
.	.	15	TRBV7-9	TRBJ2-7	CASSSYSTPRSEQYF
TRBD1	.	15	TRBV27	TRBJ1-5	CASADRGQGNQPQHF
TRBD2	few	17	TRBV7-2	TRBJ2-3	CASSLLIRTSGTDTQYF
TRBD2	.	15	TRBV7-9	TRBJ2-3	CASSLTSGQTDTQYF
.	few	15	TRBV5-1	TRBJ2-2	CASSFRTVDTGELFF
TRBD2	.	18	TRBV6-5	TRBJ2-5	CASSYTGTSSSWRETQYF
.	few	14	TRBV2	TRBJ2-7	CATAGQGSSYEQYF
.	.	13	TRBV3-1	TRBJ1-4	CASSQTAWEKLFF
.	few	15	TRBV3-1	TRBJ2-2	CASSQGGSNTGELFF
TRBD2	.	16	TRBV5-1	TRBJ2-3	CASSLDLAGSTDTQYF
.	.	13	TRBV5-4	TRBJ2-2	CASSTIDTGELFF
TRBD1	.	15	TRBV20-1	TRBJ1-3	CSALRTGLSGNTIYF
.	many	15	TRBV20-1	TRBJ2-1	CSAYQGHRSYNEQFF
TRBD2	.	19	TRBV4-1	TRBJ2-3	CASSQEPLWRGTSTDTQYF
.	.	12	TRBV30	TRBJ1-2	CAWMGTIYGYTF
.	.	15	TRBV5-1	TRBJ2-5	CASSFSGAREETQYF